The sequence of this T cell receptor (beta chain) was determined in a study of T cell responses to AZD1222 COVID-19 vaccine. At the level of the study: Both about-4-week and about-12-week second-dose recipients were combined.

Overall study findings and caveats: In all cases, repertoires were sampled only after the peak T cell response. CD4 TCRs covered the whole spike, strongest at regions 160-218 and 743-854. Donors were largely white British and mainly female; clonal diversity was possibly underestimated.

Method: immunoSEQ multiplex PCR; TCRdb's copy keeps in-frame clones and lacks some. Among about 140,000 clones listed, roughly 92% were seen once. A note on this clone: Its antigen is unidentified.

The germline V and J ends were trimmed by 0 bases and 5 bases, with 8 bases remaining between them. The CDR3 runs to 13 residues. Germline loops: CDR1 SGHKS, CDR2 YYEKEE (reference sequence). The material sequenced was peripheral blood, taken on day 0 of AZD1222 vaccination. This receptor was taken from an adult in good health. The J gene is TRBJ1-1, the V gene TRBV5-5, with a weak D call TRBD1 (6 bases). The CDR3 region has the DNA TGTGCCAGCAGCTTGGAGGGGGGAACTGAAGCTTTCTTT. Protein sequence: CASSLEGGTEAFF.